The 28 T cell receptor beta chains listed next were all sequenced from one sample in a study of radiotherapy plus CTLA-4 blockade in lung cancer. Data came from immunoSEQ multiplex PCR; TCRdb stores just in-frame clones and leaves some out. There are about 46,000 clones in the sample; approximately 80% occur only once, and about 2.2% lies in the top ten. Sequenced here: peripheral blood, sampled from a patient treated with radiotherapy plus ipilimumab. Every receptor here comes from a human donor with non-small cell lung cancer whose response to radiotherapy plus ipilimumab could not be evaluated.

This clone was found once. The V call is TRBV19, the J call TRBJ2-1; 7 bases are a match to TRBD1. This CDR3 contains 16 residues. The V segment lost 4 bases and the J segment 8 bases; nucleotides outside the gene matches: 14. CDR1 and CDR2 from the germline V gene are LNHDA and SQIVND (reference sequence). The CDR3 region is CASSTRTGGGIDEQFF. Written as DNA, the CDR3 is TGTGCCAGTAGTACTCGGACAGGCGGTGGTATCGATGAGCAGTTCTTC.

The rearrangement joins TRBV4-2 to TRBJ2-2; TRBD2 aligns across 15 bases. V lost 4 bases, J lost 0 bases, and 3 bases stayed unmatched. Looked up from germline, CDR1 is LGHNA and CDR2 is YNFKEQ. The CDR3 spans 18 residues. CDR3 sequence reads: CASSRTSGGASNTGELFF. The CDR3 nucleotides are TGTGCCAGCAGCCGGACTAGCGGGGGGGCCTCGAACACCGGGGAGCTGTTTTTT.

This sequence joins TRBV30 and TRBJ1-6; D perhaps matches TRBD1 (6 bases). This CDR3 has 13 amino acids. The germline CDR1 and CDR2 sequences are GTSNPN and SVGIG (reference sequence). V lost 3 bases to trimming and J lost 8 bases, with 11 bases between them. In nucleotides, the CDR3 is TGTGCCTGGAGGCTGACAGGCTATTCACCCCTCCACTTT. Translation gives CAWRLTGYSPLHF.

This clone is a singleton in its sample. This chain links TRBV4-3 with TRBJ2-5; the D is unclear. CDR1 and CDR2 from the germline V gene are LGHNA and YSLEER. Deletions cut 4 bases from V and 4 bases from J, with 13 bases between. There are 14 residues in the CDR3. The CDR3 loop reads CASSPGRVGETQYF. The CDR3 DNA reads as TGCGCCAGCAGCCCGGGTCGGGTAGGAGAGACCCAGTACTTC.

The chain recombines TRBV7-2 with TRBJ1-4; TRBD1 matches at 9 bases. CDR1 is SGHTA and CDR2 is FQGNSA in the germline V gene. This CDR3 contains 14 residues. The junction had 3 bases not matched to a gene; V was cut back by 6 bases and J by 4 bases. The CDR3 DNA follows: TGTGCCAGCAGTAGACAGGGGGTTAATGAAAAACTGTTTTTT. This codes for CASSRQGVNEKLFF.

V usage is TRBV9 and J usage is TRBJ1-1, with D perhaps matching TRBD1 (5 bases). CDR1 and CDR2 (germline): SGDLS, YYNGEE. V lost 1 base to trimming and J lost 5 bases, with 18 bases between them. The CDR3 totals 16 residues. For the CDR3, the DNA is TGTGCCAGCAGCGTAATCGGGGGAACAGCGAATACTGAAGCTTTCTTT. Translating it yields CASSVIGGTANTEAFF.

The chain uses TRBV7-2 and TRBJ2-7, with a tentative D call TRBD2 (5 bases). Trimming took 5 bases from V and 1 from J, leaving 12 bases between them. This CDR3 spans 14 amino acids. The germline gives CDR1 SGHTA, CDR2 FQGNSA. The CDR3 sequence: CASSAGRGSYEQYF. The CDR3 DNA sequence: TGTGCCAGCAGCGCAGGTCGGGGATCCTACGAGCAGTACTTC.

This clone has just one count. The CDR3 coding sequence is TGTGCCAGCTCACCCCCAGGGACAACGCAAGAGACCCAGTACTTC. It yields the protein CASSPPGTTQETQYF. The chain employs TRBV18 and TRBJ2-5; D might be TRBD1 (6 bases). CDR1 and CDR2 from the germline V gene are KGHSH and LQKENI. CDR3 size: 15 residues. V was cut by 3 bases and J by 2 bases, with 13 bases left in between.

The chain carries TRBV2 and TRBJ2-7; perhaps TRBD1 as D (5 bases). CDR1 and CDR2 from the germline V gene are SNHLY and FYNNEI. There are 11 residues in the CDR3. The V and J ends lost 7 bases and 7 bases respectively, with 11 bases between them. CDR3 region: CASKGSLEQYF. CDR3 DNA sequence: TGTGCCAGCAAGGGGTCTCTAGAGCAGTACTTC.

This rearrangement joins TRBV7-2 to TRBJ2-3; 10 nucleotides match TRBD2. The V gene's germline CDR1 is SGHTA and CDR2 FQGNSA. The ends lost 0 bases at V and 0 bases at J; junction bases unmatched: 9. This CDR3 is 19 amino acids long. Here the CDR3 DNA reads TGTGCCAGCAGCTTAGCGCCCCCCAGCGGGGGGGCTAGCACAGATACGCAGTATTTT. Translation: CASSLAPPSGGASTDTQYF.

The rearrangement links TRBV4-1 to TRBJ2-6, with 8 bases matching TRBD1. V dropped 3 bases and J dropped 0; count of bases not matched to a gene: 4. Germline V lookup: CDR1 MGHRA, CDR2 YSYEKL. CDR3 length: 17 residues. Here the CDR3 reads CASSQRQGLSGANVLTF. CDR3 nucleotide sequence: TGCGCCAGCAGCCAGCGACAGGGGCTCTCTGGGGCCAACGTCCTGACTTTC.

In DNA, the CDR3 is TGTGCCAGCAAGCGGTCCACGGGCACTGAAGCTTTCTTT. It translates to CASKRSTGTEAFF. The chain links TRBV18 to TRBJ1-1; D unresolved. V was clipped by 8 bases and J by 4 bases, with 14 bases between them. CDR3 length equals 13 residues. Germline V CDR1 and CDR2: KGHSH, LQKENI.

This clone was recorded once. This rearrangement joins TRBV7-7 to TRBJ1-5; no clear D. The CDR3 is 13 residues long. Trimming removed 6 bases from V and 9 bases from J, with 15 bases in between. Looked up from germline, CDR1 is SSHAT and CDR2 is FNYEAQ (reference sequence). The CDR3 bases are TGTGCCAGCAGTCCCATACCCGGCGGGCCCCAGCATTTT. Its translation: CASSPIPGGPQHF.

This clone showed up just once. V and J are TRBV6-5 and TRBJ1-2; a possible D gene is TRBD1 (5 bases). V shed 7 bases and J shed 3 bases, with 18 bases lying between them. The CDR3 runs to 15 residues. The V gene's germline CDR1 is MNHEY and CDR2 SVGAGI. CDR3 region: CASTQQKGSHYGYTF. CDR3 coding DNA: TGTGCCAGCACCCAACAGAAGGGGTCCCACTATGGCTACACCTTC.

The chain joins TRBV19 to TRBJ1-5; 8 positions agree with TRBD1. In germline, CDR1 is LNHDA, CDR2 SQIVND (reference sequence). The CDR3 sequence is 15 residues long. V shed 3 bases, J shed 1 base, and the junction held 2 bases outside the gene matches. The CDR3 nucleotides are TGTGCCAGTAGTATTCAGGGGGCAAGCAATCAGCCCCAGCATTTT. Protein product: CASSIQGASNQPQHF.

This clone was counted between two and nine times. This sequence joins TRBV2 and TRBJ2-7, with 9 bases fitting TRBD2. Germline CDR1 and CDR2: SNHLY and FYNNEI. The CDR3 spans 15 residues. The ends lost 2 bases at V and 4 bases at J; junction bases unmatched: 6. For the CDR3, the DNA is TGTGCCAGCAGTGAACGCGGGAGGGCTCTTTACGAGCAGTACTTC. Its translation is CASSERGRALYEQYF.

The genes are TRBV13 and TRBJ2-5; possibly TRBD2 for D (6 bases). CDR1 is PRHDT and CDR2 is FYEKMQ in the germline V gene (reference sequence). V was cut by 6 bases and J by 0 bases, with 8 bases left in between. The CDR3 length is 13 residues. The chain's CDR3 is CASREGNQETQYF. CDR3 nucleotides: TGTGCCAGCAGGGAGGGGAACCAAGAGACCCAGTACTTC.

The CDR3 protein is CASSLLRREGETQYF. DNA for the CDR3: TGTGCCAGCAGCCTCCTGCGCCGGGAGGGAGAGACCCAGTACTTC. The chain carries TRBV11-1 and TRBJ2-5; TRBD2 matches at 8 bases. CDR1 is SGHAT and CDR2 is FQDESV in the germline V gene (reference sequence). Losses at the gene ends were 5 bases for V and 4 bases for J; bases not matched to a gene: 9. CDR3 length: 15 amino acids.

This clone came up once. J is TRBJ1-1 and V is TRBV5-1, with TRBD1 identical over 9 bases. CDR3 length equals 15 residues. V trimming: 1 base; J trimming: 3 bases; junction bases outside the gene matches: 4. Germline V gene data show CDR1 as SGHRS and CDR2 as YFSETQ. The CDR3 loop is CASSLWGQGDTEAFF. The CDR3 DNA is TGCGCCAGCAGCTTGTGGGGACAGGGCGACACTGAAGCTTTCTTT.

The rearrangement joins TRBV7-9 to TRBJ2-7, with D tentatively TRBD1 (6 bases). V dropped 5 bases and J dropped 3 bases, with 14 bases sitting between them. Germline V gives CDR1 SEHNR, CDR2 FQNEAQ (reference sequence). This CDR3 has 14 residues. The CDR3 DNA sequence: TGTGCCAGCAGCCACTACAGGGATTTCTACGAGCAGTACTTC. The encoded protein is CASSHYRDFYEQYF.

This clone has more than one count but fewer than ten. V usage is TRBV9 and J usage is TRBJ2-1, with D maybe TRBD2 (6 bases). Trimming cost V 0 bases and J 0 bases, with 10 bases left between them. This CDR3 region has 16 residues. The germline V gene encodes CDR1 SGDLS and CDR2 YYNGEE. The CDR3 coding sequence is TGTGCCAGCAGCGTAGATCTAGCGAGCTCCTACAATGAGCAGTTCTTC. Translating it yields CASSVDLASSYNEQFF.

The CDR3 nucleotides read TGTGCCAGCAGCGTTCAATCGGGACTACCTCAAGAGACCCAGTACTTC. Its protein product is CASSVQSGLPQETQYF. The gene calls are TRBV9 and TRBJ2-5; 7 nucleotides line up with TRBD2. This CDR3 contains 16 residues. CDR1 and CDR2 (germline): SGDLS, YYNGEE. Trimming cost V 2 bases and J 2 bases; bases outside gene matches: 9.

The CDR3 reads CASSPTGYEQYF. In nucleotides, the CDR3 is TGTGCCAGCAGTCCAACAGGGTACGAGCAGTACTTC. The chain employs TRBV27 and TRBJ2-5, with D possibly being TRBD1 (6 bases). Judging by the DNA end, TRBJ2-7 fits better; the J call may be wrong. Germline V lookup: CDR1 MNHEY, CDR2 SMNVEV (reference sequence). The CDR3 covers 12 residues.

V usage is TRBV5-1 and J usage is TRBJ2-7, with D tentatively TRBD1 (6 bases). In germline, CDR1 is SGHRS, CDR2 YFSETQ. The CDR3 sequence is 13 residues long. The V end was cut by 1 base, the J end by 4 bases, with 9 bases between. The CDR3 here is CASSLQGRYEQYF. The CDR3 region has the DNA TGCGCCAGCAGCTTGCAGGGGCGGTACGAGCAGTACTTC.

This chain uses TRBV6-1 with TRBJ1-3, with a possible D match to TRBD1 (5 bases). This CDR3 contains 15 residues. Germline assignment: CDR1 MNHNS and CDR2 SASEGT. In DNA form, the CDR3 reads TGTTCGTGCCGGGGGTTGAGTAAGTCTGGAAACACCATATATTTT. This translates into CSCRGLSKSGNTIYF.

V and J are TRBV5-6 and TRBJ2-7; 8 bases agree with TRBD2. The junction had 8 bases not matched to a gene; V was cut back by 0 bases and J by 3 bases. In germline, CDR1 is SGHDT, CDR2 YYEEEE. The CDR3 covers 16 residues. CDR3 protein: CASSLGPPRGDYEQYF. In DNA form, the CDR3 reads TGTGCCAGCAGCTTGGGGCCCCCGCGGGGGGACTACGAGCAGTACTTC.

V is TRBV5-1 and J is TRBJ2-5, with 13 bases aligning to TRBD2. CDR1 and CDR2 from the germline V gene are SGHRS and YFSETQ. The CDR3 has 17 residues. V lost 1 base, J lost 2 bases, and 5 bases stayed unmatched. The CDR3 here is CASSLPGLAGKQETQYF. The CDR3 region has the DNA TGCGCCAGCAGCTTGCCGGGACTAGCGGGGAAACAAGAGACCCAGTACTTC.

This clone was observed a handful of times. The CDR3 bases are TGTGCCAGCAGAAGGACAAGGTCAAGGGGGAACACCGGGGAGCTGTTTTTT. The encoded protein is CASRRTRSRGNTGELFF. This chain uses TRBV28 with TRBJ2-2; D is possibly TRBD1 (5 bases). V lost 6 bases, J lost 1 base, and 18 bases lay in between. Germline CDR1 and CDR2: MDHEN and SYDVKM. The CDR3 covers 17 residues. The full variable domain, in which reference TRBV28 and TRBJ2-2 provide the parts outside the CDR3, is DVKVTQSSRYLVKRTGEKVFLECVQDMDHENMFWYRQDPGLGLRLIYFSYDVKMKEKGDIPEGYSVSREKKERFSLILESASTNQTSMYLCASRRTRSRGNTGELFFGEGSRLTVL.